A single sample is the source of the 5 T cell receptor beta chains below, sequenced in a study of blood T cell repertoires in COVID-19. Profiling relied on immunoSEQ multiplex PCR, and the TCRdb table lists in-frame clones only, not all of them. The sample has about 42,000 clones, roughly nine tenths seen once. Source material: peripheral blood. These receptors were taken from a man aged 45-60 years with active COVID-19.

The rearrangement uses TRBV2 and TRBJ1-2; TRBD1 matches 12 bases. The CDR3 contains 22 residues. Germline CDR1 is SNHLY and CDR2 is FYNNEI. V lost 6 bases and J lost 1; bases outside the gene matches: 24. This chain's CDR3 is CASRDILPGQGARRSRNYGYTF. In DNA form, the CDR3 reads TGTGCCAGCAGGGACATTTTACCGGGACAGGGGGCCAGACGATCCCGTAACTATGGCTACACCTTC.

This chain links TRBV7-9 with TRBJ2-5; no definite D call. The V gene's germline CDR1 is SEHNR and CDR2 FQNEAQ (reference sequence). V was shortened by 5 bases and J by 5 bases, with 12 bases between the two germline ends. The CDR3 totals 13 residues. This chain's CDR3 is CASSHHSRETQYF. The DNA for the CDR3 is TGTGCCAGCAGCCACCATAGTCGGGAGACCCAGTACTTC.

This clone was observed once. V and J are TRBV5-5 and TRBJ1-2; 7 positions match TRBD1. The CDR3 loop spans 12 amino acids. Germline lookup yields CDR1 SGHKS and CDR2 YYEKEE (reference sequence). Trimming removed 2 bases from V and 6 bases from J; junction bases left unmatched: 1. This CDR3 reads CASSFTGDGYTF. CDR3 coding DNA: TGTGCCAGCAGCTTCACAGGGGATGGCTACACCTTC.

This clone has just one count. The junction and the germline gene differ at one end; a read error may be behind it. J is TRBJ2-7 and V is TRBV7-6; TRBD2 matches 7 bases. The length of the CDR3 is 16 residues. CDR1 and CDR2 from the germline V gene are SGHVS and FNYEAQ. The CDR3 protein is CASSLGTAGVSHEQYF. For the CDR3, the DNA is TGTGCCAGCAGCTTAGGGACGGCGGGAGTCTCCCACGAGCAGTACTTC.

This clone was seen a few times. The rearrangement uses TRBV27 and TRBJ2-3, with TRBD1 as a possible D gene (5 bases). Trimming stripped 0 bases from V and 6 bases from J, with 10 bases between. There are 14 residues in the CDR3. Germline CDR1 MNHEY, CDR2 SMNVEV (reference sequence). The chain's CDR3 is CASSLSYQGDTQYF. CDR3 coding DNA: TGTGCCAGCAGTTTATCCTACCAGGGTGATACGCAGTATTTT.